This is a list of T cell receptor beta chains from one sample in a study of shared clonotypes between healthy human individuals. TCRdb's table, derived via immunoSEQ multiplex PCR, lists solely in-frame clones and lacks some. The sample has roughly 2,300,000 clones; 92% are singletons. The sequencing input was naive CD4+ T cells from PBMCs. These receptors came from a man in his late teens or twenties in good health. Some clones in this sample may be carry-over from other donors' samples. Both conserved end residues are part of each CDR3. A D gene is named only where the DNA matches it firmly. Rows may omit the clone size; those that give it use once, few, many or a size class.

v_call: TRBV6-6; d_call: NA; clone_size: NA; j_call: TRBJ2-3; cdr3_nt: TGTGCCAGCAGTTATCTGGCAGATACGCAGTATTTT; cdr3_aa: CASSYLADTQYF
v_call: TRBV5-1; d_call: NA; clone_size: NA; j_call: TRBJ2-3; cdr3_nt: TGCGCCAGCAGTCCGGGACTCTCTAGCACAGATACGCAGTATTTT; cdr3_aa: CASSPGLSSTDTQYF
v_call: TRBV6-1; d_call: NA; clone_size: NA; j_call: TRBJ1-2; cdr3_nt: TGTGCCAGCAGGGTGAACAGGGCTCTCGAGGGCTACACCTTC; cdr3_aa: CASRVNRALEGYTF
v_call: TRBV10-3; d_call: NA; clone_size: NA; j_call: TRBJ1-1; cdr3_nt: TGTGCCATCAGTGAGTCGCCCTCGGACACTGAAGCTTTCTTT; cdr3_aa: CAISESPSDTEAFF
v_call: TRBV9; d_call: TRBD2; clone_size: NA; j_call: TRBJ2-5; cdr3_nt: TGTGCCAGCCGCAGTCCGCAGGGACTAGCGGGAGAGGAGACCCAGTACTTC; cdr3_aa: CASRSPQGLAGEETQYF
v_call: TRBV27; d_call: TRBD2; clone_size: NA; j_call: TRBJ2-7; cdr3_nt: TGTGCCAGCAGTTTATCTACCACGTCTACTAGCGGGGACTATTACGAGCAGTACTTC; cdr3_aa: CASSLSTTSTSGDYYEQYF
v_call: TRBV27; d_call: NA; clone_size: NA; j_call: TRBJ2-1; cdr3_nt: TGTGCCAGCAGTTTACTAGGGAATGAGCAGTTCTTC; cdr3_aa: CASSLLGNEQFF
v_call: TRBV25-1; d_call: TRBD1; clone_size: NA; j_call: TRBJ2-7; cdr3_nt: TGTGCCAGCAGTCATAACCCGGGCAGGGGGTCCTCCTACGAGCAGTACTTC; cdr3_aa: CASSHNPGRGSSYEQYF
v_call: TRBV6-5; d_call: NA; clone_size: NA; j_call: TRBJ2-3; cdr3_nt: TGTGCCAGCAGAAGTCGGACCACAGATACGCAGTATTTT; cdr3_aa: CASRSRTTDTQYF
v_call: TRBV9; d_call: NA; clone_size: NA; j_call: TRBJ2-3; cdr3_nt: TGTGCCAGCAGCCAAGGGGTCGGGGCAGGGTTACCAGATACGCAGTATTTT; cdr3_aa: CASSQGVGAGLPDTQYF
v_call: TRBV29-1; d_call: TRBD2; clone_size: NA; j_call: TRBJ2-3; cdr3_nt: TGCAGCGTGCCTAGCGGGAGGACAGATACGCAGTATTTT; cdr3_aa: CSVPSGRTDTQYF
v_call: TRBV6-6; d_call: NA; clone_size: NA; j_call: TRBJ2-7; cdr3_nt: TGTGCCAGCAGTTACCGGGCTAGCGACCAGTCCTACGAGCAGTACTTC; cdr3_aa: CASSYRASDQSYEQYF
v_call: TRBV27; d_call: TRBD2; clone_size: NA; j_call: TRBJ2-3; cdr3_nt: TGTGCCAGCAGCCGACTAGCGGTTTTCACAGATACGCAGTATTTT; cdr3_aa: CASSRLAVFTDTQYF
v_call: TRBV28; d_call: NA; clone_size: NA; j_call: TRBJ2-3; cdr3_nt: TGTGCCAGCAGTTTGACTGGAGCCTTCACAGATACGCAGTATTTT; cdr3_aa: CASSLTGAFTDTQYF
v_call: TRBV27; d_call: NA; clone_size: NA; j_call: TRBJ2-3; cdr3_nt: TGTGCCAGCAGTCGTACGGCAGATACGCAGTATTTT; cdr3_aa: CASSRTADTQYF
v_call: TRBV7-7; d_call: NA; clone_size: NA; j_call: TRBJ2-1; cdr3_nt: TGTGCCAGCAGCTTAGCGGCGGGAAACAATGAGCAGTTCTTC; cdr3_aa: CASSLAAGNNEQFF
v_call: TRBV2; d_call: NA; clone_size: few; j_call: TRBJ1-1; cdr3_nt: TGTGCCAGCTCTAGGTCCCCGAACACTGAAGCTTTCTTT; cdr3_aa: CASSRSPNTEAFF
v_call: TRBV2; d_call: TRBD1; clone_size: NA; j_call: TRBJ1-5; cdr3_nt: TGTGCCAGCAGTGAAACACAGGGGGATCAGCCCCAGCATTTT; cdr3_aa: CASSETQGDQPQHF
v_call: TRBV29-1; d_call: TRBD1; clone_size: NA; j_call: TRBJ1-2; cdr3_nt: TGCAGCGTCGGGACAGGCTATGGCTACACCTTC; cdr3_aa: CSVGTGYGYTF
v_call: TRBV5-1; d_call: TRBD2; clone_size: NA; j_call: TRBJ2-5; cdr3_nt: TGCGCCAGCAGCTTGGCGCTAGCGGGAGGAGAGACCCAGTACTTC; cdr3_aa: CASSLALAGGETQYF
v_call: TRBV19; d_call: TRBD1; clone_size: NA; j_call: TRBJ2-3; cdr3_nt: TGTGCCAGTAGTATCGTAGGGGGGCAGGGGGCAAATACGCAGTATTTT; cdr3_aa: CASSIVGGQGANTQYF
v_call: TRBV6-1; d_call: TRBD1; clone_size: NA; j_call: TRBJ1-5; cdr3_nt: TGTGCCAGCAGTGACGGGCAGGGGGGTCTCCAGCCCCAGCATTTT; cdr3_aa: CASSDGQGGLQPQHF
v_call: TRBV7-3; d_call: NA; clone_size: NA; j_call: TRBJ1-2; cdr3_nt: TGTGCCAGCAGCCCAGGGCCTGAGGGTGGCTACACCTTC; cdr3_aa: CASSPGPEGGYTF
v_call: TRBV7-9; d_call: NA; clone_size: NA; j_call: TRBJ1-1; cdr3_nt: TGTGCCAGCAGCTTAGAAGAACTTAAAGCTTTCTTT; cdr3_aa: CASSLEELKAFF
v_call: TRBV5-1; d_call: TRBD1; clone_size: NA; j_call: TRBJ2-1; cdr3_nt: TGCGCCAGCAGCCAGCCGGGACAGGAGCAGTTCTTC; cdr3_aa: CASSQPGQEQFF
v_call: TRBV6-1; d_call: NA; clone_size: NA; j_call: TRBJ1-5; cdr3_nt: TGTGCCAGCAGTGAAGCGGTTCTCGGGACTGTTCTTTATAGCAATCAGCCCCAGCATTTT; cdr3_aa: CASSEAVLGTVLYSNQPQHF
v_call: TRBV19; d_call: NA; clone_size: once; j_call: TRBJ2-2; cdr3_nt: TGTGCCAGTAGCAGGCAGTTGGGGGGGAACACCGGGGAGCTGTTTTTT; cdr3_aa: CASSRQLGGNTGELFF
v_call: TRBV27; d_call: TRBD1; clone_size: NA; j_call: TRBJ1-2; cdr3_nt: TGTGCCAGCAACACAGGGGGCTATGGCTACACCTTC; cdr3_aa: CASNTGGYGYTF
v_call: TRBV19; d_call: NA; clone_size: NA; j_call: TRBJ2-7; cdr3_nt: TGTGCCAGTAGTACCGACAGCCAGAGCTCCTACGAGCAGTACTTC; cdr3_aa: CASSTDSQSSYEQYF
v_call: TRBV7-9; d_call: NA; clone_size: few; j_call: TRBJ1-1; cdr3_nt: TGTGCCAGCAGCTCGGGGACTGAAGCTTTCTTT; cdr3_aa: CASSSGTEAFF
v_call: TRBV6-1; d_call: NA; clone_size: NA; j_call: TRBJ2-7; cdr3_nt: TGTGCCAGCAGTACTCAGGGATTTTCCTACGAGCAGTACTTC; cdr3_aa: CASSTQGFSYEQYF
v_call: TRBV27; d_call: TRBD1; clone_size: few; j_call: TRBJ2-5; cdr3_nt: TGTGCCAGCAGTTCCCCCCCAGGGGGTACTGGGACCCAGTACTTC; cdr3_aa: CASSSPPGGTGTQYF
v_call: TRBV5-4; d_call: TRBD1; clone_size: once; j_call: TRBJ2-7; cdr3_nt: TGTGCCAGCAGCTTGGCCGGGGACAGGGTGACTTGGCAGTACTTC; cdr3_aa: CASSLAGDRVTWQYF
v_call: TRBV27; d_call: NA; clone_size: NA; j_call: TRBJ2-5; cdr3_nt: TGTGCCAGCAGTTTAATTTTATCAGAGACCCAGTACTTC; cdr3_aa: CASSLILSETQYF
v_call: TRBV4-1; d_call: TRBD1; clone_size: NA; j_call: TRBJ2-7; cdr3_nt: TGCGCCAGCCTTAGGGGACAGATTTCCTACGAGCAGTACTTC; cdr3_aa: CASLRGQISYEQYF
v_call: TRBV28; d_call: NA; clone_size: NA; j_call: TRBJ2-3; cdr3_nt: TGTGCCAGCAGTTTACCGGCTAAGGGTAGCGCCAGATGGGATACGCAGTATTTT; cdr3_aa: CASSLPAKGSARWDTQYF
v_call: TRBV6-6; d_call: TRBD2; clone_size: NA; j_call: TRBJ2-7; cdr3_nt: TGTGCCAGCAGCCCTAGCGGGAGTGCTTCCTACGAGCAGTACTTC; cdr3_aa: CASSPSGSASYEQYF
v_call: TRBV13; d_call: NA; clone_size: NA; j_call: TRBJ2-7; cdr3_nt: TGTGCCAGCAGCTTAGGCGGGACCGGCTACGAGCAGTACTTC; cdr3_aa: CASSLGGTGYEQYF
v_call: TRBV6-1; d_call: TRBD2; clone_size: NA; j_call: TRBJ2-1; cdr3_nt: TGTGCCAGCAGCGAAAATAGCGGGAGCTACAATGAGCAGTTCTTC; cdr3_aa: CASSENSGSYNEQFF
v_call: TRBV5-1; d_call: TRBD1; clone_size: NA; j_call: TRBJ1-2; cdr3_nt: TGCGCCAGCAGCTTGAGACAGGGTTCCTACTATGGCTACACCTTC; cdr3_aa: CASSLRQGSYYGYTF
v_call: TRBV5-1; d_call: TRBD2; clone_size: once; j_call: TRBJ2-1; cdr3_nt: TGCGCCAGCAGCTTGGTCCCTAGCGGGAGGCAAGATGAGCAGTTCTTC; cdr3_aa: CASSLVPSGRQDEQFF
v_call: TRBV15; d_call: NA; clone_size: once; j_call: TRBJ2-2; cdr3_nt: TGTGCCACCAGCATTCAGAACACCGGGGAGCTGTTTTTT; cdr3_aa: CATSIQNTGELFF
v_call: TRBV28; d_call: NA; clone_size: once; j_call: TRBJ1-5; cdr3_nt: TGTGCCAGCAGTTTTGTACCCCATCAGCCCCCTCAGCCCCAGCATTTT; cdr3_aa: CASSFVPHQPPQPQHF
v_call: TRBV30; d_call: NA; clone_size: NA; j_call: TRBJ2-3; cdr3_nt: TGTGCCTGGAGTCAGGAAAGCAGGGATACGCAGTATTTT; cdr3_aa: CAWSQESRDTQYF
v_call: TRBV27; d_call: TRBD1; clone_size: NA; j_call: TRBJ1-3; cdr3_nt: TGTGCCAGCAGTCCCGGGACAGGGGGGACTGGAAACACCATATATTTT; cdr3_aa: CASSPGTGGTGNTIYF
v_call: TRBV30; d_call: NA; clone_size: NA; j_call: TRBJ2-7; cdr3_nt: TGTGCCTGGACTCTAGCAGCTAGCAGACCCTACGAGCAGTACTTC; cdr3_aa: CAWTLAASRPYEQYF
v_call: TRBV4-3; d_call: NA; clone_size: NA; j_call: TRBJ2-5; cdr3_nt: TGCGCCAGCAGCCAAGGGACAGCAGCGACCCAGTACTTC; cdr3_aa: CASSQGTAATQYF
v_call: TRBV6-5; d_call: TRBD2; clone_size: once; j_call: TRBJ2-7; cdr3_nt: TGTGCCAGCAGTTACTCGGCTAGCGGGAGTTACGAGCAGTACTTC; cdr3_aa: CASSYSASGSYEQYF
v_call: TRBV30; d_call: NA; clone_size: once; j_call: TRBJ2-4; cdr3_nt: TGTGCCTGGAGTATCTCCACCGGGACAAGCAAAAAAAACATTCAGTACTTC; cdr3_aa: CAWSISTGTSKKNIQYF